Here is one TCR beta chain with its context. Its specificity is unknown. Produced via immunoSEQ multiplex PCR; TCRdb's table is partial and in-frame only. The table shows about 79,000 clones, with roughly 86% occurring only once. The record originates from a study of PD-L1 blockade in urothelial cancer. Across the whole study: Individuals in the cohort had been given 0 to 3 earlier chemotherapy regimens. Each blood sample yielded a median of around 150,000 T cells.

CDR3 length: 13 amino acids. Germline V CDR1 and CDR2: MNHEY, SVGAGI. V trimming: 6 bases; J trimming: 2 bases; junction bases outside the gene matches: 3. Sample time point: pretreatment peripheral blood. Study-wide results and caveats: Pretreatment peripheral blood TCR clonality that fell below the median predicted better survival among the patients studied.

The rearrangement joins TRBV6-5 to TRBJ2-5; the match to TRBD1 covers 7 bases. This TCR came from a man aged 60-69 years with urothelial cancer. The sample was PBMCs, taken around atezolizumab (anti-PD-L1) treatment. CDR3 bases: TGTGCCAGCAGCAGGGACAGACAAGAGACCCAGTACTTC. It codes for CASSRDRQETQYF.